This paragraph reports one T cell receptor (beta chain). The antigen remains unidentified. Sequenced by immunoSEQ multiplex PCR; TCRdb stores in-frame clones only, minus some. The data contain some 91,000 clones, roughly 92% of them singletons. Germline assignment: CDR1 MGHRA and CDR2 YSYEKL. J was trimmed by 7 bases and V by 2 bases; bases with no gene match: 1. The CDR3 is 14 amino acids. This sample was taken from a study of T cell responses to AZD1222 COVID-19 vaccine. Notes on the study in general: White British ancestry dominated among donors, who included more females, and clonal diversity was possibly underestimated. Close to half of spike-specific TCRs reportedly recognize unmutated variant regions. Across the whole spike, CD4 TCRs peaked at regions 160-218 and 743-854.

The source is an adult in good health. The chain is built from TRBV4-1 and TRBJ1-6; 8 nucleotides align to TRBD1. The material was peripheral blood, obtained on day 0 of AZD1222 vaccination. This chain's CDR3 is CASSQRQGNSPLHF. The CDR3 coding sequence is TGCGCCAGCAGCCAACGACAGGGGAATTCACCCCTCCACTTT.